This T cell receptor beta chain derives from a study of CD8 T cells in ankylosing spondylitis. General study results and limits: Disease-linked clones were found to be CD8+ and relatively rare in peripheral blood.

Germline trimming cut 6 bases from V and 4 bases from J; bases unmatched to any gene: 7. Germline lookup yields CDR1 MNHEY and CDR2 SMNVEV (reference sequence). CDR3 length: 16 residues. This clonotype was seen a few times. Its antigen is still unknown. Preparation of TCR beta libraries was done by quantitative 5'-RACE with molecular barcodes. TCRdb re-called the 5' RACE reads through MiXCR, storing one row per CDR3 protein. The table includes under 150,000 distinct CDR3 sequences, approximately 14% detected once. This clonotype was obtained from a female donor with ankylosing spondylitis or in good health (not recorded which). Sample: blood, either unsorted or a sorted T cell fraction (not recorded which). J is TRBJ2-2 and V is TRBV27; 11 nucleotides line up with TRBD1. DNA of the CDR3: TGTGCCAGCAGCGGACAGGGGGCGCGTTTCACCGGGGAGCTGTTTTTT. This gives the protein CASSGQGARFTGELFF.